This TCR beta chain was sequenced during a study of blood T cell repertoires in COVID-19. The table came from immunoSEQ multiplex PCR; TCRdb's copy has only in-frame clones and leaves some out. There are a few hundred thousand clones in the sample; around 87% occur only once, and about 2.1% lies in the top ten. This clone was seen just once. V lost 6 bases to trimming and J lost 0 bases, with 11 bases between them. The CDR3 has 14 amino acids. Germline lookup yields CDR1 KGHSH and CDR2 LQKENI. The material sequenced was PBMCs or T cells enriched from blood (not recorded which). The TCR was taken from a man aged 35-49 years in a cohort exposed to, infected with or recovered from COVID-19 (not recorded which). The rearrangement links TRBV18 to TRBJ1-2, with TRBD1 as a possible D gene (5 bases). The CDR3: CASSWTRANYGYTF. Here the CDR3 DNA reads TGTGCCAGCTCGTGGACACGAGCTAACTATGGCTACACCTTC.